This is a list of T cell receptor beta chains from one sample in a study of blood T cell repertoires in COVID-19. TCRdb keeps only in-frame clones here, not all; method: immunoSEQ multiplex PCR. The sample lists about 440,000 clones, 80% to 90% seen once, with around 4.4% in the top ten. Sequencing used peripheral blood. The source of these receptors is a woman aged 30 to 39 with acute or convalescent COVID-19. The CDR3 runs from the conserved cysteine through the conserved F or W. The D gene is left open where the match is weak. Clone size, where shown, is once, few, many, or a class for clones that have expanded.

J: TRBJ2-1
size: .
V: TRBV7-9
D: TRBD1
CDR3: CASSAGQGVYNEQFF
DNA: TGTGCCAGCAGCGCCGGACAGGGGGTCTACAATGAGCAGTTCTTC

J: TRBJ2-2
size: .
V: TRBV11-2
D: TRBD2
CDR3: CASSRGTINTGELFF
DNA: TGTGCCAGCAGCCGGGGGACTATAAACACCGGGGAGCTGTTTTTT

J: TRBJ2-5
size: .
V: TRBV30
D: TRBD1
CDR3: CAWSGGQGSAGETQYF
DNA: TGTGCCTGGAGTGGGGGACAGGGGTCCGCCGGAGAGACCCAGTACTTC

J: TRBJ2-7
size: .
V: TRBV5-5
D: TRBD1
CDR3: CASSLGAGGTLYEQYF
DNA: TGTGCCAGCAGCTTGGGGGCAGGGGGCACCCTCTACGAGCAGTACTTC

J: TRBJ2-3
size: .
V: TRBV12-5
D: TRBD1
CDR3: CASGRQRQGFFQDTQYF
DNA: TGTGCTAGTGGTCGGCAGAGACAGGGATTTTTTCAGGATACGCAGTATTTT

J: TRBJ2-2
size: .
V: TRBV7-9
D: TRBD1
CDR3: CASIGTVNTGELFF
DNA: TGTGCCAGCATCGGGACAGTCAACACCGGGGAGCTGTTTTTT

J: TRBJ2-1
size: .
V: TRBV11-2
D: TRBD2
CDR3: CASSLRVAGGPNEQFF
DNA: TGTGCCAGCAGTCTCCGTGTAGCGGGGGGGCCCAATGAGCAGTTCTTC

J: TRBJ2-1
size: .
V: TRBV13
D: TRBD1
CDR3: CASSLGRGPSYNEQFF
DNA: TGTGCCAGCAGCTTAGGAAGGGGGCCCTCCTACAATGAGCAGTTCTTC

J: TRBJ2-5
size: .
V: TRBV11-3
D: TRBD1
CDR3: CASSLNPGQQETQYF
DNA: TGTGCCAGCAGCTTAAACCCGGGACAGCAAGAGACCCAGTACTTC

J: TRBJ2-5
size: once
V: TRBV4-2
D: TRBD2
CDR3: CASSQGVAGGPGTQYF
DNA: TGTGCCAGCAGCCAGGGGGTAGCGGGGGGGCCGGGGACCCAGTACTTC

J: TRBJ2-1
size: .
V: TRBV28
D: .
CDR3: CASSLRVTDNEQFF
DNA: TGTGCCAGCAGTTTACGGGTGACCGACAATGAGCAGTTCTTC

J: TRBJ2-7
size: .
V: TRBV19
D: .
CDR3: CASTPAGSYEQYF
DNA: TGTGCCAGTACCCCCGCAGGCTCCTACGAGCAGTACTTC

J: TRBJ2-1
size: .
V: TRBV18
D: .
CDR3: CASSTRGTEGNEQFF
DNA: TGTGCCAGCTCTACCCGGGGGACAGAGGGGAATGAGCAGTTCTTC

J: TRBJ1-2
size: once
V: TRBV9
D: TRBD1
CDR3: CASSVVPGGAYGYTF
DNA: TGTGCCAGCAGCGTAGTTCCAGGGGGCGCGTATGGCTACACCTTC

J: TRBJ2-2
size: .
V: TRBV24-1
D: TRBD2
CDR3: CATERGPHSGELFF
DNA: TGTGCCACTGAGCGGGGGCCCCATTCCGGGGAGCTGTTTTTT

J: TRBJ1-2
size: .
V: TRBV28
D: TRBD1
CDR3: CASSLSGTGVGPNYGYTF
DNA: TGTGCCAGCAGTCTTTCGGGGACAGGGGTCGGTCCTAACTATGGCTACACCTTC

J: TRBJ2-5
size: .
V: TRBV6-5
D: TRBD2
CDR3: CASSYTGGKAETQYF
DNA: TGTGCCAGCAGTTACACGGGGGGTAAAGCGGAGACCCAGTACTTC

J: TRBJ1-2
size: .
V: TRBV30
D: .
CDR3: CAWSDTRNYGYTF
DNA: TGTGCCTGGAGTGATACCAGAAACTATGGCTACACCTTC

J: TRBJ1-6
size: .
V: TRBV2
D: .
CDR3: CASSEGKGGGSPLHF
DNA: TGTGCCAGCAGTGAAGGCAAGGGAGGGGGTTCACCCCTCCACTTT

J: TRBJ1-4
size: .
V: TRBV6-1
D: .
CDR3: CASSDGGVGEKLFF
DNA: TGTGCCAGCAGTGACGGGGGTGTTGGGGAAAAACTGTTTTTT

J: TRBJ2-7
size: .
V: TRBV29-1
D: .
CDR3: CSVGGQGYEQYF
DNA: TGCAGCGTTGGAGGTCAGGGCTACGAGCAGTACTTC

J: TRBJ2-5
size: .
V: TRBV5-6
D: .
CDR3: CASSLDQHGRAQYF
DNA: TGTGCCAGCAGCTTGGATCAGCATGGTCGGGCCCAGTACTTC

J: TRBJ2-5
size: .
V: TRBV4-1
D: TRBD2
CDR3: CASSQVRTSGGGTQYF
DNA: TGCGCCAGCAGCCAAGTACGGACTAGCGGGGGTGGGACCCAGTACTTC

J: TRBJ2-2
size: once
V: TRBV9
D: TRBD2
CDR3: CASSSRLAGTNTGELFF
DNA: TGTGCCAGCAGCTCCAGACTAGCGGGGACGAACACCGGGGAGCTGTTTTTT

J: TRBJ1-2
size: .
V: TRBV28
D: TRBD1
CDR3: CASSFKGAAYGYTF
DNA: TGTGCCAGCAGTTTTAAGGGGGCGGCTTATGGCTACACCTTC

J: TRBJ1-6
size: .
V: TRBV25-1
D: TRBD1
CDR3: CASSEWTGGYNSPLHF
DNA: TGTGCCAGCAGTGAATGGACAGGCGGATATAATTCACCCCTCCACTTT

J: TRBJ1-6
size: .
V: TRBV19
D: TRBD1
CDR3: CASGQGVLDSPLHF
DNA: TGTGCCAGTGGACAGGGGGTACTTGATTCACCCCTCCACTTT

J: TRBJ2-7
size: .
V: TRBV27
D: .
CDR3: CASSPRETYEQYF
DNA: TGTGCCAGCAGCCCCCGGGAGACCTACGAGCAGTACTTC

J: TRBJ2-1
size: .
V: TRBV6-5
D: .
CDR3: CASRIRGGDEQFF
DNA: TGTGCCAGCCGAATCAGGGGAGGGGATGAGCAGTTCTTC

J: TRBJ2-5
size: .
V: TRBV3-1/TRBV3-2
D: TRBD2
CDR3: CASSQGLAEGETQYF
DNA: TGTGCCAGCAGCCAAGGACTAGCGGAGGGAGAGACCCAGTACTTC

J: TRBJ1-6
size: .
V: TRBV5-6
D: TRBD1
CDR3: CASSLLDRADSPLHF
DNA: TGTGCCAGCAGCTTGTTGGACAGGGCGGATTCACCCCTCCACTTT

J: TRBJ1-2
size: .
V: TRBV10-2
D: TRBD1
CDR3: CASSTGGHVLGYTF
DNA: TGCGCCAGCAGTACAGGGGGGCACGTCTTGGGCTACACCTTC

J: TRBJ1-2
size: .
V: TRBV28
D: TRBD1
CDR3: CASATPGQRTNYGYTF
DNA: TGTGCCAGCGCCACCCCGGGACAGAGAACTAACTATGGCTACACCTTC

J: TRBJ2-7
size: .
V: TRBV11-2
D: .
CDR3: CASSLRETGPWEQYF
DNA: TGTGCCAGCAGCTTAAGGGAGACTGGCCCTTGGGAGCAGTACTTC

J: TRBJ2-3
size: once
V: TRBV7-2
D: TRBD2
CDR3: CASSFLAGGRRDTQYF
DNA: TGTGCCAGCAGCTTCCTAGCGGGGGGCCGGAGAGATACGCAGTATTTT

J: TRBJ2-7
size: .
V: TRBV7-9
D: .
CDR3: CASSPDGQLGFGSYEQYF
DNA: TGTGCCAGCAGCCCAGACGGACAACTGGGGTTTGGCTCCTACGAGCAGTACTTC

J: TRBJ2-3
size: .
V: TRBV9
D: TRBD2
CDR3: CASSVVGRGGGTDTQYF
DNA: TGTGCCAGCAGCGTAGTCGGGCGGGGGGGAGGCACAGATACGCAGTATTTT

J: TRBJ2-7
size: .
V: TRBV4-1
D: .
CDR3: CASSQGPERTNEQYF
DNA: TGCGCCAGCAGCCAAGGACCAGAGAGGACTAACGAGCAGTACTTC

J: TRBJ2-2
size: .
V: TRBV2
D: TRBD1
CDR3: CASSATGGIAGELFF
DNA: TGTGCCAGCAGCGCGACAGGGGGGATCGCCGGGGAGCTGTTTTTT

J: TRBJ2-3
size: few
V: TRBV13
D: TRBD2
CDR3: CASSTSSGGADTQYF
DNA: TGTGCCAGCAGCACCTCTAGCGGGGGAGCAGATACGCAGTATTTT

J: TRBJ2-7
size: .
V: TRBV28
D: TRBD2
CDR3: CASSRRWGVQGLAAYEQYF
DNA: TGTGCCAGCAGCCGCCGCTGGGGCGTACAGGGACTAGCCGCCTACGAGCAGTACTTC

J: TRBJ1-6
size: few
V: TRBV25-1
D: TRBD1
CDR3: CASSRGRQGNSPLHF
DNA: TGTGCCAGCAGTAGAGGAAGACAGGGTAATTCACCCCTCCACTTT

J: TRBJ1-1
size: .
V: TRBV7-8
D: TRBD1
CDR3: CASSLPAGTANTEAFF
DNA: TGTGCCAGCAGTTTGCCGGCCGGGACAGCGAACACTGAAGCTTTCTTT

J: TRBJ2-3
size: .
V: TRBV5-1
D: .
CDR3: CASSRLEISTDTQYF
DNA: TGCGCCAGCAGCCGCTTAGAGATAAGCACAGATACGCAGTATTTT

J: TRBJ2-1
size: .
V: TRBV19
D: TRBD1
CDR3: CASRVTGTDYNEQFF
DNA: TGTGCCAGTAGGGTAACCGGGACAGATTACAATGAGCAGTTCTTC

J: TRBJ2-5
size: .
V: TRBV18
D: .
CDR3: CASSETSGDGETQYF
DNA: TGTGCCAGCTCAGAAACCTCAGGGGACGGAGAGACCCAGTACTTC

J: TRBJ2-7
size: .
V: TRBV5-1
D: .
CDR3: CASSLGQSSYEQYF
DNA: TGCGCCAGCAGCTTGGGACAGAGCTCCTACGAGCAGTACTTC

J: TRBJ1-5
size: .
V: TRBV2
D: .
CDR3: CASSDTGLNQPQHF
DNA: TGTGCCAGCAGTGACACAGGGCTCAATCAGCCCCAGCATTTT

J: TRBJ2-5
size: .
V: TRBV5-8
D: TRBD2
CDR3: CASSLAATSGAFQETQYF
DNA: TGTGCCAGCAGCTTGGCTGCTACTAGCGGGGCGTTCCAAGAGACCCAGTACTTC

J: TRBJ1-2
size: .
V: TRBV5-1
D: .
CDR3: CASSSDRKYNYGYTF
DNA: TGCGCCAGCAGCTCGGACAGAAAATATAACTATGGCTACACCTTC